The TCR beta chain under discussion was sequenced for a study of T cell changes during pregnancy in multiple sclerosis. With V trimmed by 2 bases and J by 0 bases, 0 bases remained unmatched. The CDR3 has 15 amino acids. CDR1 is SGHTA and CDR2 is FQGTGA in the germline V gene. Clones were read by immunoSEQ multiplex PCR, and TCRdb kept only the in-frame ones, dropping some. This table holds 45,000 to 70,000 clones, around 93% found once. The sequence came from a female donor with multiple sclerosis, enrolled in a pregnancy study. This sample comprised CD4+ T cells from peripheral blood mononuclear cells, obtained after pregnancy. This chain connects TRBV7-3 to TRBJ2-2, with TRBD1 matching over 7 bases. In DNA form, the CDR3 reads TGTGCCAGCAGCTTACAGGGGGCGAACACCGGGGAGCTGTTTTTT. This sequence encodes CASSLQGANTGELFF.